This TCR beta chain was captured in a study of T cells after yellow fever vaccination. General study points: Few clonotypes appeared in both CD4 and CD8 compartments.

This clonotype was counted many times. Its antigen remains unidentified. As TCR cDNA was made by 5'RACE template switching, a universal primer site and UMIs were added. TCRdb re-called the 5' RACE reads with MiXCR, one entry per CDR3 protein. In the table there are 140,000 to 150,000 distinct CDR3 sequences, about 6.2% of which are singletons. The CDR3 consists of 11 residues. V shed 8 bases and J 4 bases; nucleotides not matched to a gene: 3. Germline values: CDR1 GTSNPN, CDR2 SVGIG (reference sequence). The V and J genes are TRBV30 and TRBJ2-3; 7 positions match TRBD2. The clonotype comes from a young man who received the YFV17D yellow fever vaccine. Sample: CD4+ T cells sorted from PBMCs, taken 10 days after the yellow fever booster vaccination. CDR3 coding DNA: TGTGCCAGCGGGACCTCAGATACGCAGTATTTT. Encoded protein: CASGTSDTQYF.